This entry describes one T cell receptor beta chain. It lacks a known antigen. No much larger clone is present one base from it, and per-base qualities are unavailable. For TCR beta library preparation, roughly 1.8 micrograms of genomic DNA was extracted from cryopreserved PBMCs. Longitudinal blood samples from CLL patients on ibrutinib monotherapy underwent high-throughput TCR beta sequencing. Patients were enrolled in a phase 2 open-label single-center ibrutinib monotherapy trial. The entry originates in a study of cytotoxic CD8 clonotypes in ibrutinib-treated CLL (dated by TCRdb to about 2021). Concerning the study at large: The cohort included about 15 treatment-naive and some twelve relapsed/refractory patients; about 18 were IGHV unmutated. Cryopreserved peripheral blood mononuclear cells were collected before treatment, at response, and at either disease progression or sustained remission. Responses were partial in some 24 patients and complete in 2; after median around 72 months follow-up, roughly 14 stayed in remission and approximately 12 progressed. The response samples were drawn at a median of approximately 11 months into treatment, with a range of roughly 6 to 36 months. Longitudinal samples were available for about 30% of the roughly 86 trial participants. Samples averaged approximately 260,000 productive templates and approximately 100,000 productive rearrangements.

Each clonotype received, on average, roughly 9.6x coverage in deep resolution sequencing performed on a MiSeq, where the target depth lay between 1 in 1 million and 1 in 200,000 T cells. The immunoSEQ hsTCRB Kit was used to generate the TCR beta libraries. The paper's data handling went like this. Data were analyzed with ImmunoSEQ Data Assistant and ImmunoSEQ Analyzer, with V, D and J genes assigned per IMGT definitions. Clonality, which ranges from 0 to 1, was calculated by subtracting the normalized Shannon entropy of productive rearrangement frequencies from one. Only overrepresented clonotypes making up at least 0.05% of each patient's repertoire were included in the public clonotype analysis. About a dozen repertoires from age-matched healthy donors, obtained from immuneACCESS, served as clonality controls. In TCRdb, the immuneACCESS table is reduced to in-frame sequences with V and J assigned. These tables do not hold every clone; where another copy was compared, an unresolved V gene accounts for under half, and the others remain unexplained. Clonal size and the V and J genes are those of that table, whereas D and trimming came from the DNA. The sample has about 310,000 clones on record, about 80% of them singletons. More than 6% of the sample is held by the ten biggest clonotypes.

What the work shows at the level of the full study, not this receptor alone: Lymph node repertoires were not examined, and the timing of sampling was not matched between patients in sustained remission and those whose disease progressed. Public clonotypes were rare and either shrank or stayed stable during treatment, and the rise in clonality at ibrutinib response reflected expansion of private clonotypes. An increase in clonality was observed at ibrutinib response, with clonality remaining stable during sustained remission and falling back toward baseline at progression. Baseline clonality exceeded that of age-matched healthy donors and correlated strongly with circulating CD8+ T-cell counts.

The sample here was PBMCs, taken before ibrutinib treatment. The clonotype comes from a human donor with chronic lymphocytic leukemia.

The sequence in DNA is TGTGCCTGGAGGCTGACAGGGCCCATGAACACTGAAGCTTTCTTT. Protein translation: CAWRLTGPMNTEAFF. This sequence uses TRBV30 and TRBJ1-1, with 7 middle bases fitting TRBD1. From a lookup of the germline V gene (reference sequence), CDR1 and CDR2 are GTSNPN and SVGIG. Inclusive of the bounding cysteine and phenylalanine, the CDR3 is 15 residues long. Only the CDR3 DNA stays, 45 bases, in frame from base 1. The V end gives up 3 bases and the J end 0 bases, leaving 7 bases in the junction not matched to a gene.